This TCR beta chain was profiled in a study of shared clonotypes between healthy human individuals. About the research overall: Aged between 18 and 49, the donors were two women and three men.

PCR replicates from unsorted PBMC used 250 to 300 ng DNA, and this amount was some 31,000 T cell genomes. This table comes from immunoSEQ multiplex PCR, and its TCRdb copy is limited to in-frame clones, with some not included. The table includes about 470,000 clones, 70% to 80% detected once. Deletions cut 6 bases from V and 3 bases from J, with 15 bases between. The germline V gene has CDR1 SGHAT and CDR2 FQNNGV. This CDR3 is built from 14 residues. The rearrangement joins TRBV11-2 to TRBJ2-7, with a weak D call TRBD2 (6 bases). Specimen: PBMCs. This sequence originates from a woman between 40 and 55 years old in good health. Some clones in this sample may be carry-over from other donors' samples. Written as DNA, the CDR3 is TGTGCCAGCAGTGATGGGACGGGGGACTACGAGCAGTACTTC. Protein product: CASSDGTGDYEQYF. Full variable domain (outside the CDR3, taken from reference TRBV11-2 and TRBJ2-7): EAGVAQSPRYKIIEKRQSVAFWCNPISGHATLYWYQQILGQGPKLLIQFQNNGVVDDSQLPKDRFSAERLKGVDSTLKIQPAKLEDSAVYLCASSDGTGDYEQYFGPGTRLTVT.